Each of the 12 T cell receptor beta chains below was sequenced from the same sample in a study of beta chain features in type 1 diabetes. Expressed TCRB transcripts were sequenced because the entire RNA isolate underwent reverse transcription. Assay used: immunoSEQ multiplex PCR; TCRdb lists only in-frame clones, some missing. The data contain 850,000 to 900,000 clones, around a sixth of them singletons. The source material was naive CD4+ T cells from blood. The receptor source for this set is a woman between 18 and 30 years old in good health.

The rearrangement uses TRBV7-9 and TRBJ1-1; D unclear. CDR1 and CDR2 (germline): SEHNR, FQNEAQ (reference sequence). Trimming left V 4 bases short and J 3 bases short, with 6 bases between. This CDR3 spans 12 amino acids. The CDR3 loop is CASSSPYTEAFF. The DNA of the CDR3 is TGTGCCAGCAGCTCCCCGTACACTGAAGCTTTCTTT. The full variable domain, rest sourced from reference TRBV7-9 and TRBJ1-1, is DTGVSQNPRHKITKRGQNVTFRCDPISEHNRLYWYRQTLGQGPEFLTYFQNEAQLEKSRLLSDRFSAERPKGSFSTLEIQRTEQGDSAMYLCASSSPYTEAFFGQGTRLTVV.

V and J are TRBV7-2 and TRBJ2-7; no clear D. CDR3 size: 14 residues. CDR1 is SGHTA, CDR2 FQGNSA, per germline. V lost 0 bases and J lost 3, with 9 bases in between. The CDR3 loop is CASSLATEGYEQYF. The DNA for the CDR3 is TGTGCCAGCAGCTTAGCCACCGAAGGCTACGAGCAGTACTTC.

This clone was picked up a small number of times. Other DNA variants within this sample encode the same CDR3. The chain recombines TRBV20-1 with TRBJ2-7, with D unclear. V gave up 3 bases and J gave up 4 bases, with 7 bases separating them. CDR1 is DFQATT and CDR2 is SNEGSKA in the germline V gene (reference sequence). The CDR3 covers 11 residues. CDR3 region: CSASSQYEQYF. The CDR3, as DNA: TGCAGTGCTAGCTCCCAGTACGAGCAGTACTTC.

The chain recombines TRBV6-5 with TRBJ2-5; no clear D. V lost 7 bases to trimming and J lost 4 bases, with 7 bases between them. Germline values: CDR1 MNHEY, CDR2 SVGAGI. The CDR3 is 11 residues long. The CDR3 DNA reads as TGTGCCAGCACTGGTGGAGAGACCCAGTACTTC. Encoded protein: CASTGGETQYF.

This clone was detected only a few times. The J gene is TRBJ2-3, the V gene TRBV19, with 10 bases fitting TRBD2. Germline V gene lookup returns CDR1 LNHDA and CDR2 SQIVND (reference sequence). This CDR3 contains 16 residues. Germline trimming cut 7 bases from V and 5 bases from J; bases unmatched to any gene: 12. The CDR3 protein is CASTPWASGRGDTQYF. CDR3 DNA: TGTGCCAGTACTCCTTGGGCTAGCGGGAGAGGAGATACGCAGTATTTT.

This clone was observed a few times. The chain has TRBV2 and TRBJ1-2; possible D gene TRBD1, 5 bases. This CDR3 comprises 14 residues. V lost 6 bases to trimming and J lost 4 bases, with 15 bases between them. Looked up from germline, CDR1 is SNHLY and CDR2 is FYNNEI. CDR3 in DNA: TGTGCCAGCAGGACGACACGACAGAGCTATGGCTACACCTTC. It encodes CASRTTRQSYGYTF.

As for this clone: Additional DNA sequences in this sample encode the identical CDR3. This chain links TRBV29-1 with TRBJ2-5; D unresolved. Germline V gene lookup returns CDR1 SQVTM and CDR2 ANQGSEA. The CDR3 has 12 residues. Trimming cost V 1 base and J 5 bases, with 8 bases left between them. The CDR3 DNA reads as TGCAGCGTTGAAGGGGTTGGGGAGACCCAGTACTTC. Translation: CSVEGVGETQYF. The whole variable domain, remainder taken from reference TRBV29-1 and TRBJ2-5, is SAVISQKPSRDICQRGTSLTIQCQVDSQVTMMFWYRQQPGQSLTLIATANQGSEATYESGFVIDKFPISRPNLTFSTLTVSNMSPEDSSIYLCSVEGVGETQYFGPGTRLLVL.

The CDR3 nucleotides are TGCAGCGGGACTACGGGAGATACGCAGTATTTT. It is translated as CSGTTGDTQYF. V gene TRBV29-1 combines with J gene TRBJ2-3, with D maybe TRBD2 (6 bases). V gave up 7 bases and J gave up 5 bases, with 10 bases separating them. Germline V CDR1 and CDR2: SQVTM, ANQGSEA. The CDR3 has 11 amino acids.

Concerning this clone: A read error may produce the germline difference seen at one junction end. For the CDR3, the DNA is TGTGCCAGTAGCCAGGTATCTGGGGCCAACGTCCTGGCTTTC. As protein: CASSQVSGANVLAF. The gene calls are TRBV19 and TRBJ2-6; a possible D gene is TRBD1 (5 bases). The CDR3 totals 14 residues. CDR1 is LNHDA and CDR2 is SQIVND in the germline V gene (reference sequence). Filled out from reference TRBV19 and TRBJ2-6, the complete variable domain reads DGGITQSPKYLFRKEGQNVTLSCEQNLNHDAMYWYRQDPGQGLRLIYYSQIVNDFQKGDIAEGYSVSREKKESFPLTVTSAQKNPTAFYLCASSQVSGANVLAFGAGSRLTVL.

The chain joins TRBV7-2 to TRBJ2-7; 9 nucleotides align to TRBD1. The CDR3 sequence is 15 residues long. From germline, CDR1 is SGHTA and CDR2 FQGNSA. The V gene end was trimmed by 1 base and the J gene end by 3 bases; junction bases not matched to a gene: 4. The CDR3 DNA follows: TGTGCCAGCAGCTTAGTTCTGGGACAGGGCTACGAGCAGTACTTC. Protein product: CASSLVLGQGYEQYF.

The chain carries TRBV6-6 and TRBJ2-7, with D unresolved. The V end lost 0 bases, the J end lost 0 bases, and 6 bases lay between the germline ends. CDR3 length: 14 residues. The germline gives CDR1 MNHNY, CDR2 SVGAGI (reference sequence). The CDR3 DNA sequence: TGTGCCAGCAGTTACTCGCTGGTCTCCTACGAGCAGTACTTC. This sequence encodes CASSYSLVSYEQYF.

The J gene is TRBJ2-1, the V gene TRBV18; unclear D gene. Germline V gene sequence: CDR1 KGHSH, CDR2 LQKENI. The V gene lost 3 bases and the J gene lost 8 bases, with 14 bases spanning the gap. This CDR3 is 14 amino acids long. The DNA for the CDR3 is TGTGCCAGCTCACCGAGACTGGCTGGAGATGAGCAGTTCTTC. It encodes CASSPRLAGDEQFF.